The clone carrying this T cell receptor (beta chain) has just a few counts. Trimming took 3 bases from V and 3 from J, leaving 6 bases between them. This CDR3 is built from 11 residues. The germline gives CDR1 DFQATT, CDR2 SNEGSKA (reference sequence). These data belong to a study of naive and memory T cell subsets. Ligated cDNA underwent four rounds of PCR with nested alpha and beta constant region primers and SP2. MiXCR, applied by TCRdb to the UMI-ligation and nested PCR reads, yields one record per CDR3 protein. The data show approximately 21,000 distinct CDR3 sequences, 5.5% to 7.5% seen once. Treatment in this sample: skin biopsy from PPD injection site in Mantoux-positive individual. The library had UMIs added by 3' ligation of an oligonucleotide to TCR cDNA.

J is TRBJ2-7 and V is TRBV20-1, with unresolved D. The source was skin, collected from a tuberculin skin test site. The TCR originated in an adult in good health. This CDR3 reads CSARVSYEQYF. The CDR3 coding sequence is TGCAGTGCTAGGGTCAGCTACGAGCAGTACTTC.